This record concerns one T cell receptor (beta chain) sequence. The antigen is undetermined. The germline gives CDR1 SGHTA, CDR2 FQGNSA. V was pared by 4 bases and J by 0 bases, with 12 bases between. The CDR3 contains 15 residues. These data originate in a study of T cell responses to AZD1222 COVID-19 vaccine. Overall study findings and caveats: With two AZD1222 doses given, Spike-specific TCR breadth and depth both rose. There were vaccine-associated CD4 TCRs across spike, dominant at 160-218 and 743-854. Just five to seven people given AZD1222 tested seropositive at baseline. In a largely white British group with more females than males, clonal diversity was possibly underestimated.

Only in-frame clones appear in the TCRdb table, and some are missing; sequencing was by immunoSEQ multiplex PCR. The sample has around 110,000 clones, 70% to 90% seen once. The V call is TRBV7-2, the J call TRBJ2-5; D gene ambiguous. Sequencing was performed on peripheral blood, taken on day 0 of MenACWY control vaccination. This clonotype was obtained from an adult in good health. CDR3 residues: CASSSISVYQETQYF. The CDR3 DNA reads as TGTGCCAGCAGCTCTATATCGGTGTACCAAGAGACCCAGTACTTC.